The present entry profiles one T cell receptor beta chain with its context. As yet, its antigen is unknown. Generated by immunoSEQ multiplex PCR, the TCRdb table keeps only in-frame clones and is missing some. This sample yields around 51,000 clones, of which just under 80% are seen a single time; under 2% belongs to the top ten. Time point described: week 5, during vaccination. Vaccine doses each comprised 300 ug of mutant IDH1 20-mer peptide, with topical imiquimod. Diagnosis in the donors showed new WHO grade 3 or 4 astrocytomas that were IDH1-mutant and ATRX-lost. These data come from a study of a mutant IDH1 vaccine in newly diagnosed glioma. In the study overall: Vaccination followed radiotherapy alone by 4-6 weeks, or accompanied temozolomide cycles. The treated population exhibited a male proportion of approximately 62%, a female proportion of 37.5%, and a mean age of around 40 years. General observations from the study: Vaccination elicited immune responses in approximately 93% of patients.

Germline assignment: CDR1 LNHDA and CDR2 SQIVND (reference sequence). The CDR3 length is 14 residues. V was pared by 5 bases and J by 3 bases, with 11 bases between. The TCR comes from a woman aged 35 to 49 with glioma. The sample in question was PBMCs, obtained from a glioma patient whose treatment included an IDH1 peptide vaccine. This chain connects TRBV19 to TRBJ2-1; D ambiguous. CDR3: CASSLTPGYNEQFF. Here the CDR3 DNA reads TGTGCCAGTAGTCTCACGCCAGGCTACAATGAGCAGTTCTTC. The whole variable domain, filled in from reference TRBV19 and TRBJ2-1, reads DGGITQSPKYLFRKEGQNVTLSCEQNLNHDAMYWYRQDPGQGLRLIYYSQIVNDFQKGDIAEGYSVSREKKESFPLTVTSAQKNPTAFYLCASSLTPGYNEQFFGPGTRLTVL.